A single sample is the source of the 13 T cell receptor beta chains below, sequenced in a study of identical twins (dated by TCRdb to 2016 to 2017). The library came from 5' RACE. Sequencing was carried out with an Illumina HiSeq 2000. The public sequencing data were trimmed at Q25 with fastp and processed into clonotypes with MiXCR by TCRdb, which kept only in-frame beta chains. One record per CDR3 amino acid sequence lists the most common genes and DNA. Across this sample there are a few hundred thousand distinct CDR3 sequences, with about 10% seen only once. The ten top clones hold about a tenth of the sample. Sequenced: memory T cells sorted from blood. Per the publication, the cell subset or site label means: CD45RO+ enriched T cells. These TCRs come from a man aged 50-59 years in good health.

This clonotype was seen many times. The CDR3 DNA is TGTGCCAGCAGCCAAGAAGGACTCATTACTAGCTCCTACAATGAGCAGTTCTTC. Translated: CASSQEGLITSSYNEQFF. The chain has TRBV4-2 and TRBJ2-1; D perhaps matches TRBD2 (5 bases). Per germline, CDR1 LGHNA and CDR2 YNFKEQ. The CDR3 spans 18 residues. V lost 0 bases to trimming and J lost 0 bases, with 15 bases between them.

This clonotype came up many times. The chain joins TRBV5-5 to TRBJ1-5; D not certain. V was clipped by 0 bases and J by 2 bases, with 9 bases between them. The CDR3 runs 15 residues. Germline CDR1 and CDR2: SGHKS and YYEKEE (reference sequence). The CDR3 DNA follows: TGTGCCAGCAGCTTGGTGGGATCTGGCAATCAGCCCCAGCATTTT. It yields the protein CASSLVGSGNQPQHF.

The CDR3 region is CASSFIPGHTYEQYF. As DNA, the CDR3 is TGTGCCAGCAGTTTCATACCGGGACACACCTACGAGCAGTACTTC. The gene calls are TRBV12-3 or TRBV12-4 and TRBJ2-7, with a tentative D call TRBD1 (6 bases). The CDR3 totals 15 residues. Trimming removed 3 bases at V and 2 bases at J, with 14 bases between.

This clonotype was counted many times. The V gene is TRBV6-2 or TRBV6-3, the J gene TRBJ2-2; D might be TRBD1 (5 bases). The V and J ends lost 0 bases and 8 bases respectively, with 13 bases between them. Germline CDR1 reads MNHEY; CDR2 reads SVGEGT. The CDR3 has 15 residues. The chain's CDR3 is CASSYSMAGIGELFF. The CDR3, as DNA: TGTGCCAGCAGTTACTCGATGGCAGGGATTGGGGAGCTGTTTTTT.

This clonotype has at least ten counts. The V and J genes are TRBV5-1 and TRBJ2-7, with TRBD1 matching 7 bases. CDR1 and CDR2 (germline): SGHRS, YFSETQ. V was pared by 3 bases and J by 4 bases, with 16 bases of the junction left unmatched. This CDR3 is built from 17 residues. CDR3 nucleotides: TGCGCCAGCAGCTCGCAGTCGTTGACAGGGAAAGGTTACGAGCAGTACTTC. It codes for CASSSQSLTGKGYEQYF.

The chain links TRBV4-2 to TRBJ1-2, with D maybe TRBD1 (6 bases). Germline V gene lookup returns CDR1 LGHNA and CDR2 YNFKEQ. The CDR3 runs 15 residues. The V end lost 1 base, the J end lost 6 bases, and 15 bases lay between the germline ends. This CDR3 reads CASSQAPTGFDGYTF. The DNA of the CDR3 is TGTGCCAGCAGCCAAGCCCCTACAGGGTTTGATGGCTACACCTTC.

This clonotype was counted between two and nine times. This chain links TRBV10-3 with TRBJ2-1; TRBD1 agrees at 9 bases. The germline V gene has CDR1 ENHRY and CDR2 SYGVKD. Losses at the gene ends were 10 bases for V and 6 bases for J; bases not matched to a gene: 10. This CDR3 is built from 14 residues. In DNA form, the CDR3 reads TGTGCCACCACCAGGGACAGGGTTCTCAATGAGCAGTTCTTC. Translating it yields CATTRDRVLNEQFF.

This chain links TRBV5-1 with TRBJ1-1, with D possibly TRBD1 on 5 matching bases. CDR1 is SGHRS, CDR2 YFSETQ, per germline. The CDR3 contains 15 residues. Trimming pared 4 bases from V and 8 bases from J, leaving 21 bases between. DNA for the CDR3: TGCGCCAGCAGCGTGGATCCGGAGAGCGGGGCCGAAGCTTTCTTT. Protein: CASSVDPESGAEAFF. The variable domain in full, with the rest retrieved from reference TRBV5-1 and TRBJ1-1, is KAGVTQTPRYLIKTRGQQVTLSCSPISGHRSVSWYQQTPGQGLQFLFEYFSETQRNKGNFPGRFSGRQFSNSRSEMNVSTLELGDSALYLCASSVDPESGAEAFFGQGTRLTVV.

This clonotype has a handful of counts. The V gene is TRBV4-3, the J gene TRBJ2-2; no clear D. The CDR3 contains 15 residues. Trimming removed 1 base at V and 1 base at J, with 7 bases between. Looked up from germline, CDR1 is LGHNA and CDR2 is YSLEER. CDR3 sequence (DNA): TGCGCCAGCAGCCAAGGAATCGGGAACACCGGGGAGCTGTTTTTT. Amino acids: CASSQGIGNTGELFF.

A few counts support this clonotype. The CDR3 region is CASSPQGPGPGNTIYF. DNA of the CDR3: TGTGCCAGCTCACCCCAGGGTCCGGGGCCTGGAAACACCATATATTTT. The rearrangement uses TRBV18 and TRBJ1-3, with a weak D call TRBD1 (5 bases). V was shortened by 3 bases and J by 2 bases, with 14 bases between the two germline ends. Looked up from germline, CDR1 is KGHSH and CDR2 is LQKENI. This CDR3 contains 16 residues.

V usage is TRBV12-3 or TRBV12-4 and J usage is TRBJ2-7, with 9 bases lining up with TRBD1. The CDR3 extends over 15 amino acids. Trimming at V came to 6 bases and at J to 5 bases, leaving 11 bases not matched to a gene. The CDR3 spells CASSIPGQGRHEQYF. CDR3 bases: TGTGCCAGCAGCATACCGGGACAGGGTCGCCACGAGCAGTACTTC.

This clonotype was observed at least ten times. The V and J genes are TRBV20-1 and TRBJ1-5; perhaps TRBD1 as D (5 bases). The CDR3 covers 15 residues. Trimming pared 3 bases from V and 1 base from J, leaving 13 bases between. Germline V gives CDR1 DFQATT, CDR2 SNEGSKA (reference sequence). DNA of the CDR3: TGCAGTGCTAGCGGGGGGGGGAACAGCAATCAGCCCCAGCATTTT. Its protein product is CSASGGGNSNQPQHF.

This chain joins TRBV3-1 and TRBJ1-1; 7 positions match TRBD1. With V trimmed by 4 bases and J by 3 bases, 14 bases remained unmatched. There are 17 residues in the CDR3. CDR1 is LGHDT and CDR2 is YNNKEL in the germline V gene (reference sequence). In nucleotides, the CDR3 is TGTGCCAGCAGCCCCCACGGAGCGACAGGGTGGTACACTGAAGCTTTCTTT. It translates to CASSPHGATGWYTEAFF.